This TCR beta chain was identified in a study of shared clonotypes between healthy human individuals. Measured with immunoSEQ multiplex PCR; TCRdb has only the in-frame clones, and not every one. The sample holds some 500,000 clones, roughly 95% seen once. Germline CDR1 reads MDHEN; CDR2 reads SYDVKM. Between the trimmed V and J ends, which lost 6 bases and 5 bases, there was a span of 17 bases. The CDR3 spans 14 residues. The chain is built from TRBV28 and TRBJ2-7; D is possibly TRBD1 or TRBD2 (6 bases each). The sequence was obtained from a woman in her 30s in good health. Sequencing was performed on naive CD4+ T cells sorted from blood. Subset described: CD45RA+ positively selected. The CDR3 DNA sequence: TGTGCCAGCAGCCCCGGCCAGGGGAGGCACGAGCAGTACTTC. Protein: CASSPGQGRHEQYF.